Presented here are 27 T cell receptor beta chains from one specimen sequenced in a study of beta chain features in type 1 diabetes. Every isolated RNA sample was fully reverse transcribed, so sequencing captured expressed TCRB transcripts. Repertoires were generated with immunoSEQ multiplex PCR, while TCRdb's copy carries only in-frame clones and drops some. Of under 250,000 clones listed, 13% to 15% are singletons. Sample: naive CD4+ T cells from blood. The source is a woman aged 40 to 50 in good health.

The chain combines TRBV5-1 with TRBJ1-1; 10 positions agree with TRBD1. Germline CDR1 is SGHRS and CDR2 is YFSETQ. Unmatched junction bases numbered 6, after V lost 4 bases and J lost 6 bases. CDR3 length equals 14 residues. CDR3: CASSPRDRGAEAFF. The CDR3 DNA sequence: TGCGCCAGCAGCCCCCGGGACAGGGGTGCTGAAGCTTTCTTT.

The V call is TRBV9, the J call TRBJ1-1, with a weak D call TRBD1 (5 bases). Germline CDR1 reads SGDLS; CDR2 reads YYNGEE. The CDR3 covers 14 residues. Trimming took off 4 bases at V and 1 base at J, with 11 bases between the two ends. CDR3 coding DNA: TGTGCCAGCAGCCCCCGTGACAGGAACACTGAAGCTTTCTTT. This translates into CASSPRDRNTEAFF.

The chain is built from TRBV10-3 and TRBJ2-7; D is possibly TRBD2 (6 bases). Germline CDR1 is ENHRY and CDR2 is SYGVKD. V shed 0 bases and J shed 3 bases, with 9 bases lying between them. The CDR3 has 14 residues. In DNA form, the CDR3 reads TGTGCCATCAGTGAGTCGAGGAGGGTCTACGAGCAGTACTTC. It is translated as CAISESRRVYEQYF.

The V call is TRBV9, the J call TRBJ2-3, with 8 bases fitting TRBD1. Germline V gene data show CDR1 as SGDLS and CDR2 as YYNGEE. CDR3 size: 17 residues. Trimming at V came to 1 base and at J to 0 bases, leaving 7 bases not matched to a gene. The CDR3 sequence is CASSVTGRQGSTDTQYF. In DNA, the CDR3 is TGTGCCAGCAGCGTAACTGGCCGACAGGGGAGCACAGATACGCAGTATTTT.

This chain joins TRBV5-1 and TRBJ1-2; 10 bases are a match to TRBD1. Losses at the gene ends were 7 bases for V and 5 bases for J; bases not matched to a gene: 5. Looked up from germline, CDR1 is SGHRS and CDR2 is YFSETQ. The length of the CDR3 is 13 residues. The CDR3 DNA follows: TGCGCCAGCGACCCGGGACAGGGGTATGGCTACACCTTC. It yields the protein CASDPGQGYGYTF.

In this sample, this clone turned up a few times. The rearrangement joins TRBV6-5 to TRBJ1-5; no clear D. Germline assignment: CDR1 MNHEY and CDR2 SVGAGI. The CDR3 covers 13 residues. Trimming left V 2 bases short and J 6 bases short, with 8 bases between. The CDR3 sequence is CASSYNRGQPQHF. The CDR3 DNA sequence: TGTGCCAGCAGTTACAATCGGGGTCAGCCCCAGCATTTT.

The CDR3, as DNA: TGCGCCAGCAGCTTGGCCCGGAGGAGCGGGGGATATAGCACAGATACGCAGTATTTT. Protein: CASSLARRSGGYSTDTQYF. This chain joins TRBV5-1 and TRBJ2-3; 8 positions match TRBD2. J was trimmed by 0 bases and V by 0 bases; bases with no gene match: 12. The CDR3 runs to 19 residues. Germline-derived CDR1 and CDR2 are SGHRS and YFSETQ.

This chain joins TRBV7-9 and TRBJ1-2, with TRBD1 matching over 10 bases. CDR1 is SEHNR and CDR2 is FQNEAQ in the germline V gene (reference sequence). The V and J ends lost 4 bases and 4 bases, in that order; junction bases with no gene match: 12. This CDR3 comprises 17 residues. The CDR3: CASSSGVGGQGPYGYTF. CDR3 bases: TGTGCCAGCAGCTCAGGGGTAGGGGGACAGGGGCCCTATGGCTACACCTTC.

The V and J genes are TRBV6-5 and TRBJ2-7, with D possibly matching TRBD1 (5 bases). Germline V gene sequence: CDR1 MNHEY, CDR2 SVGAGI. Between the trimmed V and J ends, which lost 4 bases and 0 bases, there was a span of 13 bases. CDR3 size: 15 residues. CDR3 sequence (DNA): TGTGCCAGCAGTTTAGGGGTCCGACCCTCCTACGAGCAGTACTTC. Translating gives CASSLGVRPSYEQYF.

This clone has more than one count but fewer than ten. The chain recombines TRBV6-5 with TRBJ2-7, with D perhaps matching TRBD2 (5 bases). Trimming shortened V by 3 bases and J by 2 bases, and 14 bases separated the two germline ends. The CDR3 is made up of 15 amino acids. Germline V gives CDR1 MNHEY, CDR2 SVGAGI. The CDR3 DNA follows: TGTGCCAGCAGTTATGGAAGAGAGCGGACCTACGAGCAGTACTTC. This translates into CASSYGRERTYEQYF.

This chain links TRBV5-4 with TRBJ2-1, with D tentatively TRBD1 (5 bases). V lost 0 bases, J lost 10 bases, and 5 bases lay in between. From germline, CDR1 is SGHNT and CDR2 YYREEE (reference sequence). The CDR3 is 11 amino acids. This CDR3 reads CASSLEGEQFF. CDR3 in DNA: TGTGCCAGCAGCTTGGAGGGGGAGCAGTTCTTC. Filled out from reference TRBV5-4 and TRBJ2-1, the complete variable domain reads ETGVTQSPTHLIKTRGQQVTLRCSSQSGHNTVSWYQQALGQGPQFIFQYYREEENGRGNFPPRFSGLQFPNYSSELNVNALELDDSALYLCASSLEGEQFFGPGTRLTVL.

This rearrangement joins TRBV5-1 to TRBJ2-7, with 8 bases lining up with TRBD1. In germline, CDR1 is SGHRS, CDR2 YFSETQ. The CDR3 runs 16 residues. Trimming cost V 0 bases and J 2 bases; bases outside gene matches: 7. CDR3 amino acids: CASSLDRGIGAYEQYF. CDR3 sequence (DNA): TGCGCCAGCAGCTTGGACAGGGGGATAGGAGCCTACGAGCAGTACTTC.

J is TRBJ2-2 and V is TRBV4-2; 7 positions match TRBD2. CDR3 length equals 19 residues. Per the germline V gene, CDR1 is LGHNA and CDR2 is YNFKEQ. V gave up 3 bases and J gave up 4 bases; unmatched junction bases: 17. The CDR3 DNA reads as TGTGCCAGCAGCCATGGTACCGGGACTATTATCATTGGCACCGGGGAGCTGTTTTTT. This translates into CASSHGTGTIIIGTGELFF.

This rearrangement joins TRBV4-3 to TRBJ1-1, with TRBD1 identical over 8 bases. The CDR3 totals 16 residues. V shed 1 base, J shed 6 bases, and the junction held 10 bases outside the gene matches. CDR1 is LGHNA, CDR2 YSLEER, per germline. The DNA for the CDR3 is TGCGCCAGCAGCCAAGGGAGGACAGGGAGAGGCGCTGAAGCTTTCTTT. This codes for CASSQGRTGRGAEAFF.

A few counts support this clone. The chain couples TRBV5-1 to TRBJ2-7; D perhaps matches TRBD1 (6 bases). Germline V lookup: CDR1 SGHRS, CDR2 YFSETQ. The V and J ends lost 2 bases and 5 bases respectively, with 17 bases between them. The CDR3 contains 15 residues. In DNA form, the CDR3 reads TGCGCCAGCAGCTTAAATCGACAGGTCCCCCACGAGCAGTACTTC. It yields the protein CASSLNRQVPHEQYF.

This clone was picked up a small number of times. V gene TRBV4-3 combines with J gene TRBJ2-3; no reliable D call. Germline V gene lookup returns CDR1 LGHNA and CDR2 YSLEER. The CDR3 consists of 11 residues. V lost 3 bases and J 6 bases, leaving 4 bases between the germline ends. The CDR3 spells CASSQGDTQYF. The CDR3 DNA sequence: TGCGCCAGCAGCCAGGGCGATACGCAGTATTTT.

There are a few counts of this clone. V and J are TRBV5-1 and TRBJ2-5; 9 bases are shared with TRBD1. Trimming cost V 6 bases and J 7 bases; bases outside gene matches: 10. Looked up from germline, CDR1 is SGHRS and CDR2 is YFSETQ. The CDR3 runs 14 residues. The CDR3 region has the DNA TGCGCCAGCAAAACAGGGGGCATTGAGGTGACCCAGTACTTC. Translated: CASKTGGIEVTQYF.

About this clone itself: One end of the junction varies from germline; a read error may be responsible. CDR3: CASSSAQGWWGTYEQYF. The CDR3 region has the DNA TGTGCTAGCAGCTCGGCACAGGGTTGGTGGGGTACGTACGAGCAGTACTTC. The chain carries TRBV7-7 and TRBJ2-7; perhaps TRBD1 as D (6 bases). The CDR3 extends over 17 amino acids. CDR1 and CDR2 from the germline V gene are SSHAT and FNYEAQ (reference sequence).

J is TRBJ1-2 and V is TRBV11-2, with TRBD1 identical over 9 bases. Germline CDR1 SGHAT, CDR2 FQNNGV. CDR3 length: 14 amino acids. Trimming cost V 3 bases and J 5 bases; bases outside gene matches: 4. The CDR3 is CASSFGTGIYGYTF. Here the CDR3 DNA reads TGTGCCAGCAGCTTCGGGACAGGGATTTATGGCTACACCTTC.

The J gene is TRBJ2-6, the V gene TRBV5-6; tentative D call: TRBD2 (5 bases). CDR3 size: 17 residues. The germline V gene encodes CDR1 SGHDT and CDR2 YYEEEE. The V end was cut by 3 bases, the J end by 4 bases, with 17 bases between. The CDR3 DNA is TGTGCCAGCAGCTCCCGGACTGGGGTCGCGGGGGCCAACGTCCTGACTTTC. This encodes CASSSRTGVAGANVLTF.

This clone was seen a handful of times. Its ends do not fully match the called genes, so a read error is possible. This chain links TRBV7-4 with TRBJ2-5; D may be TRBD2 (6 bases). The CDR3 runs 11 residues. Germline values: CDR1 SGHVT, CDR2 SQSDAQ. The chain's CDR3 is CGGSLRETQYF. CDR3 in DNA: TGCGGAGGGTCCTTAAGAGAGACCCAGTACTTC.

The sample holds a few counts of this clone. The chain carries TRBV19 and TRBJ2-7; D is perhaps TRBD2 (5 bases). The CDR3 sequence is 14 residues long. CDR1 and CDR2 from the germline V gene are LNHDA and SQIVND (reference sequence). Trimming pared 6 bases from V and 8 bases from J, leaving 20 bases between. The CDR3 DNA is TGTGCCAGTAGCCCTGGGTACGGGGTTAGGCAGCAGTACTTC. Translating it yields CASSPGYGVRQQYF.

The sample holds a few counts of this clone. The chain recombines TRBV6-5 with TRBJ2-3; D not resolved. V shed 3 bases and J shed 4 bases, with 5 bases lying between them. CDR3 length equals 12 residues. The germline gives CDR1 MNHEY, CDR2 SVGAGI. The CDR3 here is CASSYRADTQYF. In DNA, the CDR3 is TGTGCCAGCAGTTATCGGGCAGATACGCAGTATTTT.

The V call is TRBV7-9, the J call TRBJ2-7, with 7 bases lining up with TRBD1. The CDR3 runs 15 residues. The junction had 17 bases not matched to a gene; V was cut back by 8 bases and J by 7 bases. CDR1 SEHNR and CDR2 FQNEAQ come from the germline V gene (reference sequence). The DNA of the CDR3 is TGTGCCAGCGCGGCTGACAGGGTTCGGCTGGGGGAGCAGTACTTC. Translation: CASAADRVRLGEQYF.

This clone was detected a few times. The junction does not match germline at one end; this may be a read error. V gene TRBV7-2 combines with J gene TRBJ2-7; tentatively, D is TRBD1 (6 bases). CDR1 and CDR2 (germline): SGHTA, FQGNSA. The CDR3 runs to 15 residues. CDR3 in DNA: TGTGCCAGCAGATTAGACAGGACCAGCTCCTACGAGCAGTACTTC. This encodes CASRLDRTSSYEQYF. Full variable domain (remainder filled in from reference TRBV7-2 and TRBJ2-7): GAGVSQSPSNKVTEKGKDVELRCDPISGHTALYWYRQSLGQGLEFLIYFQGNSAPDKSGLPSDRFSAERTGGSVSTLTIQRTQQEDSAVYLCASRLDRTSSYEQYFGPGTRLTVT.

This clone has only a few counts. J is TRBJ2-3 and V is TRBV10-3; 8 bases are shared with TRBD2. V lost 4 bases and J lost 5; bases outside the gene matches: 8. This CDR3 contains 15 residues. Looked up from germline, CDR1 is ENHRY and CDR2 is SYGVKD. CDR3 nucleotide sequence: TGTGCCATCAGTGGCACGGGGGGGCCCGGAGATACGCAGTATTTT. It encodes CAISGTGGPGDTQYF.

The chain carries TRBV4-2 and TRBJ2-7; 16 bases fit TRBD2. Germline CDR1 and CDR2: LGHNA and YNFKEQ. The CDR3 has 16 residues. J lost 2 bases, V lost 3 bases, and 1 base had no gene match. The DNA of the CDR3 is TGTGCCAGCAGCCAGGGACTAGCGGGGGGGACCTACGAGCAGTACTTC. Translation: CASSQGLAGGTYEQYF.